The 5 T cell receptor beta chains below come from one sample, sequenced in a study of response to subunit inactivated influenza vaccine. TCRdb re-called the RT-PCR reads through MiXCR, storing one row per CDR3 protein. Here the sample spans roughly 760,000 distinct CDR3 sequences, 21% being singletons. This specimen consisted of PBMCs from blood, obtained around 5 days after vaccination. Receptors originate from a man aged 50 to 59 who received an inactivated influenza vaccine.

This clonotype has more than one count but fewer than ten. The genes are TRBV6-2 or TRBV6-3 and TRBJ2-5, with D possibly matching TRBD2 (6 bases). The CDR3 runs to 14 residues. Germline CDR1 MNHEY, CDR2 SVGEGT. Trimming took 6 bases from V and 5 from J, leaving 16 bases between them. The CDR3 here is CASRDDRGRETQYF. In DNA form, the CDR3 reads TGTGCCAGCAGAGACGACCGAGGGAGGGAGACCCAGTACTTC.

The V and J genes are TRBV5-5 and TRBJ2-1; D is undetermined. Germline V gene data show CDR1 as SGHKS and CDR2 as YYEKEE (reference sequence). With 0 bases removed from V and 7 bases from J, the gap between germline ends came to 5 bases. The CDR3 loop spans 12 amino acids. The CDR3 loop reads CASSLVTNEQFF. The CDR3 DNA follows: TGTGCCAGCAGCTTGGTTACGAATGAGCAGTTCTTC.

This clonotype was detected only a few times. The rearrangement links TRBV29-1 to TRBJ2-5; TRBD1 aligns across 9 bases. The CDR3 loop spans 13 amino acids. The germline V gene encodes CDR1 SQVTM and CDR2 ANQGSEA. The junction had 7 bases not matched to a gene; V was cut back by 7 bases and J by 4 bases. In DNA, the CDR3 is TGCAGCGCAGTGGACAGGGGCCCAGAGACCCAGTACTTC. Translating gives CSAVDRGPETQYF.

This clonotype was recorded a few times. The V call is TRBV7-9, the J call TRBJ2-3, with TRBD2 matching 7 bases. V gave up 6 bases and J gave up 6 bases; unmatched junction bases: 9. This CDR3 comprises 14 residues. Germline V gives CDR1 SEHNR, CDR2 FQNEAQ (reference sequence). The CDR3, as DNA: TGTGCCAGCAGTTACACTCTAGCGGCGGATACGCAGTATTTT. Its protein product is CASSYTLAADTQYF.

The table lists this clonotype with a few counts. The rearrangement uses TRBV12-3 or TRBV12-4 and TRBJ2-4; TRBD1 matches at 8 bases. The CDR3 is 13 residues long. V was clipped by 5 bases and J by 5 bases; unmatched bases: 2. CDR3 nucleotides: TGTGCCAGCAGTCCACAGGGGGAAAACATTCAGTACTTC. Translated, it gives CASSPQGENIQYF.